This T cell receptor (beta chain) was captured in a study of cytomegalovirus exposure and HLA in healthy donors. Study-wide context: Within the Caucasian-associated ancestry cluster were roughly 81% of the roughly 400 genotyped donors.

Remarks on this clone: What it binds is not known.

PCR primers comprised 60 Vbeta and 13 Jbeta primers. Clones were read by immunoSEQ multiplex PCR, and TCRdb kept only the in-frame ones, dropping some. The sample lists 25,000 to 40,000 clones, 35% to 55% occurring once. Germline V lookup: CDR1 SGHAT, CDR2 FQNNGV. The CDR3 is 16 amino acids. J was trimmed by 4 bases and V by 5 bases; bases with no gene match: 10. When sampled, the donors appeared nominally healthy, though they likely had unrecorded immune exposures. Regarding the study as a whole: Highly shared variants forming one cluster were likely a sequencing artifact. Further analysis, carried out later, found HLA-associated TCR beta chains more clonally expanded than equally common other chains.

The source of this sequence is a woman aged 45-59 years in good health and CMV-seronegative. Sequenced material: PBMCs. J is TRBJ2-1 and V is TRBV11-2; 8 nucleotides match TRBD2. CDR3 loop: CASSPRNSGTYNEQFF. The CDR3 bases are TGTGCCAGCAGCCCCCGGAATAGCGGGACATACAATGAGCAGTTCTTC.